This T cell receptor beta chain originates from a study of identical twins. Points from the study as a whole: Invariant populations such as MAIT and iNKT cells could partly muddle zero-insertion analyses.

The authors used template switching to add a universal primer site and gave cDNA unique molecular identifiers. A single record per CDR3 protein comes from TCRdb applying MiXCR to the 5' RACE reads. Among roughly 690,000 distinct CDR3 sequences, 5.5% to 6.5% were seen once, and the ten largest hold under 2%. Germline V gene sequence: CDR1 MNHEY, CDR2 SVGAGI. The CDR3 consists of 16 residues. Trimming took off 0 bases at V and 0 bases at J, with 8 bases between the two ends. All donors were healthy Caucasians. This clonotype was seen a handful of times. The antigen is undetermined. The chain uses TRBV6-5 and TRBJ2-2; a weak D match, TRBD2 (6 bases). The sequencing sample was made of naive T cells sorted from blood. This sequence originates from a man aged 18 to 30 in good health. The chain's CDR3 is CASSYSAGPNTGELFF. DNA for the CDR3: TGTGCCAGCAGTTACTCTGCGGGACCGAACACCGGGGAGCTGTTTTTT.